Each of the 29 T cell receptor beta chains below was sequenced from the same sample in a study of blood T cell repertoires in COVID-19. The assay was immunoSEQ multiplex PCR, and TCRdb's table has in-frame clones only and misses some. This sample yields roughly 130,000 clones, of which around 80% are seen a single time; about 2% belongs to the top ten. Sequenced material: peripheral blood. The receptors come from a man aged 65-85 years with acute or convalescent COVID-19.

The J gene is TRBJ1-2, the V gene TRBV19; 8 nucleotides agree with TRBD1. Germline CDR1 and CDR2: LNHDA and SQIVND (reference sequence). There are 14 residues in the CDR3. V trimming: 4 bases; J trimming: 4 bases; junction bases outside the gene matches: 5. CDR3 sequence: CASSTDRGVYGYTF. CDR3 coding DNA: TGTGCCAGTAGTACCGACAGGGGAGTCTATGGCTACACCTTC.

The rearrangement links TRBV18 to TRBJ1-6; TRBD1 matches 7 bases. CDR3 length: 16 amino acids. V was clipped by 3 bases and J by 7 bases; unmatched bases: 9. Germline loops: CDR1 KGHSH, CDR2 LQKENI. DNA for the CDR3: TGTGCCAGCTCACCCTCTTCCGGGACAGAGAATTCACCCCTCCACTTT. Translation gives CASSPSSGTENSPLHF.

This clone showed up just a few times. The chain couples TRBV18 to TRBJ1-2; D uncertain. The V and J ends lost 3 bases and 8 bases respectively, with 19 bases between them. This CDR3 has 15 amino acids. Germline-derived CDR1 and CDR2 are KGHSH and LQKENI. CDR3 sequence: CASSPTVDGSGGYTF. In DNA, the CDR3 is TGTGCCAGCTCACCTACGGTGGACGGGAGTGGCGGCTACACCTTC.

V gene TRBV7-8 combines with J gene TRBJ2-7, with D maybe TRBD1 (6 bases). Germline V gene sequence: CDR1 SGHVS, CDR2 FQNEAQ. V lost 5 bases to trimming and J lost 3 bases, with 14 bases between them. The CDR3 length is 14 residues. CDR3 residues: CASSATVGGYEQYF. The CDR3 DNA reads TGTGCCAGCAGCGCTACCGTAGGGGGCTACGAGCAGTACTTC. Drawing the rest from reference TRBV7-8 and TRBJ2-7, the complete variable domain is GAGVSQSPRYKVAKRGQDVALRCDPISGHVSLFWYQQALGQGPEFLTYFQNEAQLDKSGLPSDRFFAERPEGSVSTLKIQRTQQEDSAVYLCASSATVGGYEQYFGPGTRLTVT.

This sequence joins TRBV12-5 and TRBJ2-5, with a tentative D call TRBD1 (5 bases). The V and J ends lost 1 base and 2 bases respectively, with 17 bases between them. Germline CDR1 LGHNT, CDR2 FRNRAP. The CDR3 covers 17 residues. The CDR3 sequence: CASGLAVGQGIQETQYF. Here the CDR3 DNA reads TGTGCTAGTGGTTTGGCCGTGGGGCAGGGTATACAAGAGACCCAGTACTTC.

V gene TRBV9 combines with J gene TRBJ1-1, with 9 bases identical to TRBD1. J gave up 1 base and V 4 bases, and 11 bases lay outside the gene matches. The CDR3 is made up of 17 amino acids. Germline CDR1 is SGDLS and CDR2 is YYNGEE. The CDR3 spells CASSLTDRGVSNTEAFF. The CDR3 DNA reads TGTGCCAGCAGCCTAACGGACAGGGGAGTTTCGAACACTGAAGCTTTCTTT.

The genes are TRBV25-1 and TRBJ1-2; no clear D gene. Germline V gene sequence: CDR1 MGHDK, CDR2 SYGVNS. This CDR3 has 12 residues. The ends were cut back, 3 bases at V and 8 bases at J, with 10 bases in the middle. The CDR3 is CASSDQVGGYTF. For the CDR3, the DNA is TGTGCCAGCAGTGACCAGGTCGGAGGCTACACCTTC.

In nucleotides, the CDR3 is TGTGCCAGCAAGGGACAGGGGGCGGCCGGGGAGCTGTTTTTT. Translating it yields CASKGQGAAGELFF. This chain joins TRBV2 and TRBJ2-2, with TRBD1 identical over 12 bases. V was pared by 7 bases and J by 6 bases, with 3 bases of the junction left unmatched. Germline V gene sequence: CDR1 SNHLY, CDR2 FYNNEI. CDR3 length equals 14 residues.

The chain couples TRBV6-4 to TRBJ2-1; 7 bases line up with TRBD1. Germline CDR1 is MRHNA and CDR2 is SNTAGT. V gave up 5 bases and J gave up 0 bases; unmatched junction bases: 7. The CDR3 length is 16 residues. In nucleotides, the CDR3 is TGTGCCAGCAGTAAAGGGGGCAAGAGCTCCTACAATGAGCAGTTCTTC. Residues: CASSKGGKSSYNEQFF.

This chain's CDR3 is CASSKFGEKLFF. CDR3 nucleotides: TGTGCCAGTAGTAAATTCGGGGAAAAACTGTTTTTT. The chain carries TRBV19 and TRBJ1-4; D is uncertain. The CDR3 is 12 amino acids. The V and J ends lost 4 bases and 8 bases respectively, with 8 bases between them. Germline CDR1 and CDR2: LNHDA and SQIVND (reference sequence).

This rearrangement joins TRBV9 to TRBJ1-6; D is ambiguous. This CDR3 has 14 residues. The V gene lost 0 bases and the J gene lost 8 bases, with 9 bases spanning the gap. Germline CDR1 reads SGDLS; CDR2 reads YYNGEE. CDR3 sequence (DNA): TGTGCCAGCAGCGTAGATCGCCGGGATTCACCCCTCCACTTT. It yields the protein CASSVDRRDSPLHF.

This chain links TRBV5-5 with TRBJ1-1, with D uncertain. Looked up from germline, CDR1 is SGHKS and CDR2 is YYEKEE (reference sequence). This CDR3 region has 14 residues. The V end lost 2 bases, the J end lost 1 base, and 9 bases lay between the germline ends. CDR3 nucleotide sequence: TGTGCCAGCAGCTTAGTCCCGGGGAACACTGAAGCTTTCTTT. Translating it yields CASSLVPGNTEAFF.

This chain uses TRBV5-4 with TRBJ2-7; possible D gene TRBD2, 7 bases. Germline V gene sequence: CDR1 SGHNT, CDR2 YYREEE (reference sequence). The CDR3 contains 14 residues. V lost 2 bases and J 6 bases, leaving 15 bases between the germline ends. CDR3: CASSFKGGALEQYF. The DNA for the CDR3 is TGTGCCAGCAGCTTTAAAGGGGGGGCCCTCGAGCAGTACTTC.

This chain links TRBV7-2 with TRBJ2-1; weak D call: TRBD2 (6 bases). The length of the CDR3 is 14 residues. The V end was cut by 3 bases, the J end by 4 bases, with 10 bases between. Germline-derived CDR1 and CDR2 are SGHTA and FQGNSA. CDR3 residues: CASSFGREYNEQFF. In DNA, the CDR3 is TGTGCCAGCAGCTTTGGCCGGGAGTACAATGAGCAGTTCTTC.

This clone has a handful of counts. The chain couples TRBV4-1 to TRBJ1-1; D call uncertain. Per germline, CDR1 MGHRA and CDR2 YSYEKL. Trimming took off 4 bases at V and 2 bases at J, with 17 bases between the two ends. The CDR3 loop spans 16 amino acids. This CDR3 is CASSPAFITENTEAFF. CDR3 nucleotide sequence: TGCGCCAGCAGCCCAGCCTTTATTACAGAAAACACTGAAGCTTTCTTT.

The chain carries TRBV10-3 and TRBJ1-2; the match to TRBD1 covers 9 bases. J was trimmed by 5 bases and V by 0 bases; bases with no gene match: 13. The CDR3 consists of 18 residues. Looked up from germline, CDR1 is ENHRY and CDR2 is SYGVKD. This chain's CDR3 is CAISESGSDRGTGYGYTF. In DNA form, the CDR3 reads TGTGCCATCAGTGAGTCTGGGTCGGACAGGGGCACAGGGTATGGCTACACCTTC.

The chain combines TRBV6-5 with TRBJ2-5; TRBD2 matches 9 bases. The germline V gene has CDR1 MNHEY and CDR2 SVGAGI. The V and J ends lost 6 bases and 5 bases, in that order; junction bases with no gene match: 10. This CDR3 has 15 amino acids. The CDR3 sequence is CASSLLAGGRETQYF. CDR3 DNA: TGTGCCAGCAGCCTCCTCGCGGGGGGGCGCGAGACCCAGTACTTC.

The chain combines TRBV5-1 with TRBJ1-2, with TRBD1 matching 9 bases. The CDR3 is made up of 17 amino acids. With 2 bases clipped from V and 8 bases from J, the junction kept 16 bases outside the gene matches. The germline V gene has CDR1 SGHRS and CDR2 YFSETQ. CDR3 sequence reads: CASSLIRPGTGKGGYTF. The CDR3 DNA is TGCGCCAGCAGCTTAATACGTCCCGGGACAGGGAAAGGGGGCTACACCTTC.

Only one count was recorded for this clone. The rearrangement uses TRBV24-1 and TRBJ2-3; TRBD1 agrees at 7 bases. CDR3 length: 14 residues. Germline V lookup: CDR1 KGHDR, CDR2 SFDVKD. The ends lost 9 bases at V and 1 base at J; junction bases unmatched: 6. CDR3 in amino acids: CATQGTAGTDTQYF. CDR3 DNA sequence: TGTGCCACCCAAGGGACAGCTGGCACAGATACGCAGTATTTT.

This clone turned up a few times. This CDR3 is also generated by other DNA sequences in the sample. The V call is TRBV11-2, the J call TRBJ1-6; D is perhaps TRBD1 (5 bases). V was trimmed by 5 bases and J by 0 bases, leaving 11 bases between them. The CDR3 contains 16 residues. Germline V gene data show CDR1 as SGHAT and CDR2 as FQNNGV. CDR3 sequence (DNA): TGTGCCAGCAGCCAGGGCCACAGCTCCTATAATTCACCCCTCCACTTT. Translation gives CASSQGHSSYNSPLHF. The whole variable domain, remainder taken from reference TRBV11-2 and TRBJ1-6, is EAGVAQSPRYKIIEKRQSVAFWCNPISGHATLYWYQQILGQGPKLLIQFQNNGVVDDSQLPKDRFSAERLKGVDSTLKIQPAKLEDSAVYLCASSQGHSSYNSPLHFGNGTRLTVT.

The V call is TRBV19, the J call TRBJ1-2; D is unresolved. Between the trimmed V and J ends, which lost 4 bases and 6 bases, there was a span of 18 bases. This CDR3 has 15 amino acids. Germline loops: CDR1 LNHDA, CDR2 SQIVND (reference sequence). CDR3 sequence reads: CASSSRPNPPHGYTF. CDR3 DNA sequence: TGTGCCAGTAGTAGCAGGCCAAATCCTCCCCATGGCTACACCTTC.

This clone was counted between two and nine times. The chain recombines TRBV5-8 with TRBJ1-4, with D possibly matching TRBD1 (6 bases). The V and J ends lost 4 bases and 2 bases respectively, with 12 bases between them. The CDR3 totals 15 residues. Germline V CDR1 and CDR2: SGHTS, YDEGEE. The CDR3 protein is CASSIGQITNEKLFF. The CDR3 bases are TGTGCCAGCAGCATCGGACAGATTACTAATGAAAAACTGTTTTTT.

CDR3: CASRGAGNTIYF. Written as DNA, the CDR3 is TGTGCCAGCCGCGGAGCGGGAAACACCATATATTTT. This sequence joins TRBV9 and TRBJ1-3, with D hard to call. Germline CDR1 and CDR2: SGDLS and YYNGEE. The CDR3 consists of 12 residues. V was trimmed by 7 bases and J by 4 bases, leaving 9 bases between them.

V is TRBV15 and J is TRBJ1-1, with 7 bases matching TRBD1. Trimming removed 5 bases from V and 4 bases from J; junction bases left unmatched: 10. Germline V gene lookup returns CDR1 LNHNV and CDR2 YYDKDF (reference sequence). This CDR3 comprises 15 residues. The DNA of the CDR3 is TGTGCCACCAGCTTGGATCTCCACAGGGGCACTGAAGCTTTCTTT. Residues: CATSLDLHRGTEAFF.

V gene TRBV4-2 combines with J gene TRBJ1-1; D might be TRBD1 (5 bases). V was pared by 1 base and J by 4 bases, with 10 bases between. CDR1 and CDR2 from the germline V gene are LGHNA and YNFKEQ. The CDR3 has 14 residues. CDR3 DNA sequence: TGTGCCAGCAGCCAAGGGAGGAGGGGCACTGAAGCTTTCTTT. This sequence encodes CASSQGRRGTEAFF.

The genes are TRBV2 and TRBJ1-1; unclear D gene. Trimming removed 7 bases at V and 0 bases at J, with 6 bases between. Per the germline V gene, CDR1 is SNHLY and CDR2 is FYNNEI. The CDR3 is 12 residues long. CDR3: CASTLMNTEAFF. CDR3 DNA: TGTGCCAGCACCTTAATGAACACTGAAGCTTTCTTT.

The chain couples TRBV11-2 to TRBJ2-3; the D gene is possibly TRBD1 (6 bases). CDR1 and CDR2 (germline): SGHAT, FQNNGV. The V gene lost 2 bases and the J gene lost 3 bases, with 9 bases spanning the gap. CDR3 size: 14 residues. CDR3 sequence reads: CASSLNRVTDTQYF. For the CDR3, the DNA is TGTGCCAGCAGCTTAAACAGGGTAACAGATACGCAGTATTTT.

This clone was recorded at least ten times. The chain combines TRBV10-3 with TRBJ2-1, with TRBD2 matching 9 bases. J lost 6 bases, V lost 1 base, and 1 base had no gene match. CDR3 length: 14 amino acids. Germline CDR1 is ENHRY and CDR2 is SYGVKD. Here the CDR3 reads CAISELAGVNEQFF. The CDR3 DNA reads TGTGCCATCAGTGAGTTAGCGGGGGTCAATGAGCAGTTCTTC.

The rearrangement uses TRBV18 and TRBJ2-5; maybe TRBD2 (7 bases). V shed 8 bases and J shed 2 bases, with 15 bases lying between them. CDR3 length equals 14 residues. Germline CDR1 KGHSH, CDR2 LQKENI. The CDR3, as DNA: TGTGCCAGCCAGCCGAAGGGGGGGCAAGAGACCCAGTACTTC. It translates to CASQPKGGQETQYF.